The rows below give T cell receptor beta chains drawn from one sample of a study of cytotoxic CD8 clonotypes in ibrutinib-treated CLL. TCRdb's table, derived via immunoSEQ multiplex PCR, lists solely in-frame clones and lacks some. The sample consists of 95,000 to 100,000 clones, 60% to 80% of them appearing once. The sample consisted of PBMCs, taken after 12 months of ibrutinib treatment. These receptors came from a human donor with chronic lymphocytic leukemia. CDR3s include the opening cysteine and the closing phenylalanine or tryptophan. The order of the fields is V gene, J gene, D gene, clone size, CDR3 protein, CDR3 DNA. A D gene is named only where the DNA matches it firmly. The size entry is marked missing in some rows and otherwise reads once, few, many or a size class.

TRBV4-2	TRBJ1-4	NA	NA	CASSQGLQGDPTTNEKLFF	TGTGCCAGCAGCCAAGGCTTACAGGGAGACCCCACAACTAATGAAAAACTGTTTTTT
TRBV7-2	TRBJ1-2	NA	NA	CASSLDGSNYGYTF	TGTGCCAGCAGCTTAGACGGGAGTAACTATGGCTACACCTTC
TRBV10-3	TRBJ2-1	NA	NA	CAISSGSNEQFF	TGTGCCATCAGTAGCGGTAGCAATGAGCAGTTCTTC
TRBV19	TRBJ1-1	NA	NA	CASSVSRRDTEAFF	TGTGCCAGTAGTGTAAGCCGACGGGACACTGAAGCTTTCTTT
TRBV15	TRBJ2-1	NA	once	CATSRDKFSQARGYNEQFF	TGTGCCACCAGCAGAGATAAGTTCAGTCAGGCGAGAGGGTACAATGAGCAGTTCTTC
TRBV7-2	TRBJ1-3	NA	few	CASSLDSLTQNTIYF	TGTGCCAGCAGCCTAGACAGCCTCACTCAGAACACCATATATTTT
TRBV28	TRBJ1-5	NA	NA	CASRLRGPNQPQHF	TGTGCCAGCAGGTTGCGGGGACCCAATCAGCCCCAGCATTTT
TRBV6-5	TRBJ1-2	NA	NA	CASSYSPGAVDGYTF	TGTGCCAGCAGTTACTCGCCAGGGGCGGTAGATGGCTACACCTTC
TRBV7-3	TRBJ1-1	NA	NA	CASSRIGGSTEAFF	TGTGCCAGCAGCAGAATCGGGGGCAGTACTGAAGCTTTCTTT
TRBV6-5	TRBJ1-3	NA	once	CASSPGGSGNTIYF	TGTGCCAGCAGCCCCGGAGGTTCTGGAAACACCATATATTTT
TRBV29-1	TRBJ1-5	NA	NA	CSVGGGDGRNQPQHF	TGCAGCGTCGGTGGAGGGGACGGGAGAAATCAGCCCCAGCATTTT
TRBV10-3	TRBJ1-1	NA	NA	CAISVGEDTEAFF	TGTGCCATCAGTGTTGGGGAGGACACTGAAGCTTTCTTT
TRBV5-1	TRBJ1-1	NA	NA	CASSLSTGSTTEAFF	TGCGCCAGCAGCTTGTCGACAGGTTCGACCACTGAAGCTTTCTTT
TRBV19	TRBJ1-2	NA	many	CASSPGQRPYGYTF	TGTGCCAGTAGTCCCGGACAGCGACCCTATGGCTACACCTTC
TRBV5-8	TRBJ2-7	NA	NA	CASSGYEQYF	TGTGCCAGCAGCGGCTACGAGCAGTACTTC
TRBV5-1	TRBJ1-3	NA	NA	CASSFAGPGNTIYF	TGCGCCAGCAGCTTCGCAGGGCCTGGAAACACCATATATTTT
TRBV30	TRBJ2-5	TRBD1	NA	CAWNTQGAGETQYF	TGTGCCTGGAATACACAGGGGGCTGGAGAGACCCAGTACTTC
TRBV12-2	TRBJ1-1	NA	NA	CASRFLTGNTEAFF	TGTGCAAGTCGCTTCCTGACAGGGAACACTGAAGCTTTCTTT
TRBV19	TRBJ1-5	TRBD1	NA	CASSIDHRGSNQPQHF	TGTGCCAGTAGTATAGATCACAGGGGTAGCAATCAGCCCCAGCATTTT
TRBV20-1	TRBJ2-1	NA	few	CSASMHEQFF	TGCAGTGCTAGTATGCATGAGCAGTTCTTC
TRBV10-1	TRBJ2-3	NA	NA	CASRRGWNTQYF	TGCGCCAGCAGACGAGGGTGGAATACGCAGTATTTT
TRBV7-2	TRBJ1-4	TRBD1	NA	CASSLGGQGQKLFF	TGTGCCAGCAGCTTAGGGGGACAGGGTCAAAAACTGTTTTTT
TRBV10-3	TRBJ2-3	NA	NA	CAISEAGTDTQYF	TGTGCCATCAGTGAGGCGGGAACAGATACGCAGTATTTT
TRBV7-7	TRBJ2-2	NA	NA	CASSLPRRGPNTGELFF	TGTGCCAGCAGCCTTCCGAGGCGGGGGCCGAACACCGGGGAGCTGTTTTTT
TRBV28	TRBJ1-5	TRBD1	NA	CASRSGTVNQPQHF	TGTGCCAGCAGGTCCGGGACAGTTAATCAGCCCCAGCATTTT
TRBV5-1	TRBJ1-1	NA	NA	CASSRRGDTEAFF	TGCGCCAGCAGCCGTAGGGGGGACACTGAAGCTTTCTTT
TRBV7-3	TRBJ2-2	NA	NA	CASSLNQDTGELFF	TGTGCCAGCAGCTTAAACCAGGACACCGGGGAGCTGTTTTTT
TRBV13	TRBJ2-7	NA	NA	CASSVARWGSYEQYF	TGTGCCAGCAGCGTGGCCCGCTGGGGCTCCTACGAGCAGTACTTC
TRBV6-6	TRBJ2-5	NA	NA	CASSSEETQYF	TGTGCCAGCAGTTCGGAAGAGACCCAGTACTTC
TRBV2	TRBJ1-2	NA	few	CASSEILTPGGGYTF	TGTGCCAGCAGTGAAATCCTTACACCCGGGGGCGGCTACACCTTC
TRBV28	TRBJ1-2	NA	once	CASSFGQGWYGYTF	TGTGCCAGCAGTTTTGGGCAGGGATGGTATGGCTACACCTTC
TRBV27	TRBJ2-1	TRBD2	NA	CASSTSTGGLRGQFF	TGTGCCAGCAGCACCTCTACGGGGGGGCTACGAGGGCAGTTCTTC
TRBV2	TRBJ2-7	NA	NA	CARGQYSYEQYF	TGTGCCAGAGGACAGTACTCCTACGAGCAGTACTTC
TRBV6-1	TRBJ2-7	NA	few	CASSEGRRPGGYEQYF	TGTGCCAGCAGTGAAGGTCGCCGCCCGGGCGGCTACGAGCAGTACTTC
TRBV7-6	TRBJ2-7	NA	NA	CASSFGESYEQYF	TGTGCCAGCAGCTTTGGGGAATCCTACGAGCAGTACTTC
TRBV28	TRBJ2-7	NA	few	CASSSTVLEQYF	TGTGCCAGCAGCTCGACAGTTCTAGAGCAGTACTTC
TRBV5-4	TRBJ1-1	NA	NA	CASSLNKGTEAFF	TGTGCCAGCAGCTTGAATAAGGGAACTGAAGCTTTCTTT
TRBV7-8	TRBJ1-1	NA	NA	CASSLAGRNTEAFF	TGTGCCAGCAGCTTAGCGGGGAGGAACACTGAAGCTTTCTTT
TRBV12-5	TRBJ2-6	TRBD1	NA	CASGFITNPGQGGSGANVLTF	TGTGCTAGTGGTTTCATAACCAATCCGGGACAGGGGGGCTCTGGGGCCAACGTCCTGACTTTC